Below are 22 T cell receptor beta chains sequenced from a single sample in a study of identical twins. In TCRdb, the 5' RACE reads were re-called with MiXCR into one record per CDR3 protein. The sample holds hundreds of thousands of distinct CDR3 sequences, approximately 22% seen once. These records were also assigned to another study, of T cells expressing NK-cell markers.

Sample: PBMCs. These receptors were obtained from a woman under 30 in good health.

The sample holds a few counts of this clonotype. The rearrangement uses TRBV20-1 and TRBJ2-7, with TRBD1 matching over 7 bases. The V segment lost 3 bases and the J segment 2 bases; nucleotides outside the gene matches: 7. CDR1 is DFQATT, CDR2 SNEGSKA, per germline (reference sequence). The CDR3 is made up of 14 amino acids. CDR3 coding DNA: TGCAGTGCTAGCCTCGGGACAGTTCCCTACGAGCAGTACTTC. Amino acids: CSASLGTVPYEQYF.

The chain has TRBV6-6 and TRBJ2-7, with D hard to call. CDR1 is MNHNY, CDR2 SVGAGI, per germline (reference sequence). V was cut by 4 bases and J by 0 bases, with 7 bases left in between. The CDR3 length is 13 residues. The CDR3 loop is CASSWQTSYEQYF. In nucleotides, the CDR3 is TGTGCCAGCAGTTGGCAGACCTCCTACGAGCAGTACTTC.

This clonotype was observed many times. The rearrangement uses TRBV20-1 and TRBJ2-5; 9 bases map to TRBD2. The CDR3 is 15 residues long. Per germline, CDR1 DFQATT and CDR2 SNEGSKA (reference sequence). The trim removed 5 bases at V and 0 bases at J, leaving 7 bases unmatched. The CDR3 protein is CSAAVVAGDQETQYF. Here the CDR3 DNA reads TGCAGTGCTGCGGTGGTAGCGGGGGACCAAGAGACCCAGTACTTC.

The chain employs TRBV25-1 and TRBJ2-5; TRBD2 matches 9 bases. The CDR3 consists of 16 residues. J was trimmed by 1 base and V by 2 bases; bases with no gene match: 5. CDR1 is MGHDK and CDR2 is SYGVNS in the germline V gene. This CDR3 is CASSETPSGIQETQYF. The CDR3 DNA is TGTGCCAGCAGTGAAACCCCTAGCGGGATCCAAGAGACCCAGTACTTC.

The V gene is TRBV20-1, the J gene TRBJ1-1; D remains ambiguous. Germline V lookup: CDR1 DFQATT, CDR2 SNEGSKA (reference sequence). V was pared by 7 bases and J by 6 bases, with 12 bases between. This CDR3 spans 11 amino acids. This CDR3 reads CSVGRGPEAFF. CDR3 DNA sequence: TGCAGTGTAGGGAGAGGCCCTGAAGCTTTCTTT.

This clonotype has more than one count but fewer than ten. The chain links TRBV13 to TRBJ1-6, with no clear D. This CDR3 region has 12 residues. The V and J ends lost 2 bases and 8 bases respectively, with 4 bases between them. Germline-derived CDR1 and CDR2 are PRHDT and FYEKMQ (reference sequence). CDR3 amino acids: CASSLLHSPLHF. The CDR3 DNA follows: TGTGCCAGCAGCTTACTCCATTCACCCCTCCACTTT.

Concerning this clonotype: Compared with germline, one end of the junction differs, possibly owing to a read error. The CDR3 region has the DNA TGTGCCAGCAGCGTAGCTCCGACAGGGCACACTGAAGCTTTCTTT. Protein product: CASSVAPTGHTEAFF. The chain employs TRBV7-8 and TRBJ1-1; 7 bases match TRBD1. CDR3 size: 15 residues. CDR1 is SGHVS and CDR2 is FQNEAQ in the germline V gene.

The gene calls are TRBV3-1 and TRBJ2-3; no reliable D call. The length of the CDR3 is 14 residues. The germline V and J ends were trimmed by 1 base and 3 bases, with 8 bases remaining between them. Germline V gene sequence: CDR1 LGHDT, CDR2 YNNKEL (reference sequence). The chain's CDR3 is CASSQAAGTDTQYF. The CDR3 DNA follows: TGTGCCAGCAGCCAAGCGGCAGGAACAGATACGCAGTATTTT.

Many counts were recorded for this clonotype. This sequence joins TRBV20-1 and TRBJ2-1; TRBD2 might be the D (7 bases). Germline CDR1 reads DFQATT; CDR2 reads SNEGSKA (reference sequence). The V end was cut by 1 base, the J end by 4 bases, with 11 bases between. The CDR3 has 14 residues. The CDR3 loop is CSARAGGKYNEQFF. The DNA of the CDR3 is TGCAGTGCTAGAGCGGGGGGCAAGTACAATGAGCAGTTCTTC.

The rearrangement links TRBV20-1 to TRBJ1-1; TRBD1 agrees at 7 bases. This CDR3 region has 13 residues. CDR1 is DFQATT, CDR2 SNEGSKA, per germline (reference sequence). After removal of 8 bases from V and 1 base from J, the junction contained 7 bases not matched to a gene. CDR3 DNA sequence: TGCAGTCCGTTGACAGGGCCGAACACTGAAGCTTTCTTT. Amino acids: CSPLTGPNTEAFF.

This clonotype was seen a handful of times. V usage is TRBV5-6 and J usage is TRBJ2-7; maybe TRBD2 (6 bases). The germline V gene has CDR1 SGHDT and CDR2 YYEEEE. CDR3 size: 15 residues. V was trimmed by 0 bases and J by 6 bases, leaving 16 bases between them. CDR3 nucleotide sequence: TGTGCCAGCAGCTTGGAGACTAGGGGAATGGGCGAGCAGTACTTC. Residues: CASSLETRGMGEQYF. Complete variable domain (other parts from reference TRBV5-6 and TRBJ2-7): DAGVTQSPTHLIKTRGQQVTLRCSPKSGHDTVSWYQQALGQGPQFIFQYYEEEERQRGNFPDRFSGHQFPNYSSELNVNALLLGDSALYLCASSLETRGMGEQYFGPGTRLTVT.

In its sample, this clonotype was seen a few times. The V call is TRBV7-3, the J call TRBJ2-3; TRBD1 matches 11 bases. CDR1 and CDR2 (germline): SGHTA, FQGTGA. The V and J ends lost 4 bases and 7 bases, in that order; junction bases with no gene match: 7. The CDR3 has 15 amino acids. The CDR3 nucleotides read TGTGCCAGCAGCTCCTTGGGACAGGGGGTAAATACGCAGTATTTT. Translating it yields CASSSLGQGVNTQYF.

The table lists this clonotype with many counts. The rearrangement joins TRBV20-1 to TRBJ1-2; D perhaps matches TRBD1 (5 bases). Germline V lookup: CDR1 DFQATT, CDR2 SNEGSKA (reference sequence). The CDR3 spans 13 residues. Trimming stripped 0 bases from V and 4 bases from J, with 9 bases between. The CDR3 reads CSARDRQGYGYTF. The CDR3 DNA follows: TGCAGTGCTAGAGATCGGCAGGGCTATGGCTACACCTTC.

J is TRBJ2-2 and V is TRBV20-1, with 7 bases lining up with TRBD2. Germline CDR1 is DFQATT and CDR2 is SNEGSKA (reference sequence). The CDR3 loop spans 15 amino acids. V was clipped by 6 bases and J by 8 bases; unmatched bases: 15. The CDR3 sequence: CSAGGPSGLRGELFF. Written as DNA, the CDR3 is TGCAGTGCCGGCGGGCCTAGCGGATTAAGGGGGGAGCTGTTTTTT.

This clonotype was seen many times. As DNA, the CDR3 is TGTGCCAGCAGCGCAAGACCGACTAGCGAGGAGACCCAGTACTTC. It yields the protein CASSARPTSEETQYF. The chain is built from TRBV9 and TRBJ2-5, with 8 positions matching TRBD2. This CDR3 has 15 residues. Germline V CDR1 and CDR2: SGDLS, YYNGEE. V shed 3 bases, J shed 5 bases, and the junction held 9 bases outside the gene matches.

This clonotype appeared many times. The chain links TRBV20-1 to TRBJ2-1; 8 nucleotides agree with TRBD2. The V gene's germline CDR1 is DFQATT and CDR2 SNEGSKA (reference sequence). The trim removed 0 bases at V and 3 bases at J, leaving 7 bases unmatched. This CDR3 is built from 16 residues. The CDR3 loop is CSAREVGRGGYNEQFF. CDR3 nucleotides: TGCAGTGCTAGAGAGGTCGGACGGGGGGGCTACAATGAGCAGTTCTTC.

This clonotype came up many times. The V and J genes are TRBV24-1 and TRBJ1-1; the D is unclear. V lost 3 bases to trimming and J lost 2 bases, with 15 bases between them. In germline, CDR1 is KGHDR, CDR2 SFDVKD. The CDR3 is 16 residues long. The CDR3 loop is CATSDPSRTYNTEAFF. In DNA form, the CDR3 reads TGTGCCACCAGTGATCCCAGCAGGACCTACAACACTGAAGCTTTCTTT.

This clonotype has more than one count but fewer than ten. The chain recombines TRBV5-1 with TRBJ2-1, with 10 bases lining up with TRBD2. This CDR3 comprises 19 residues. Germline V gene lookup returns CDR1 SGHRS and CDR2 YFSETQ. J lost 10 bases, V lost 1 base, and 20 bases had no gene match. The CDR3 region is CASSLTIFFGLAGVKEQFF. The CDR3 DNA reads TGCGCCAGCAGCTTGACTATTTTTTTTGGGCTAGCGGGAGTTAAAGAGCAGTTCTTC.

This clonotype was observed a few times. V usage is TRBV11-3 and J usage is TRBJ2-7, with TRBD1 matching 10 bases. J was trimmed by 3 bases and V by 4 bases; bases with no gene match: 9. Per the germline V gene, CDR1 is SGHNT and CDR2 is YENEEA. CDR3 length equals 16 residues. CDR3 loop: CASSSWGQGSNYEQYF. In DNA, the CDR3 is TGTGCCAGCAGCTCGTGGGGACAGGGGAGTAACTACGAGCAGTACTTC.

There are many counts of this clonotype. J is TRBJ2-7 and V is TRBV20-1; unclear D gene. The CDR3 is 13 amino acids. The V end lost 2 bases, the J end lost 3 bases, and 11 bases lay between the germline ends. The V gene's germline CDR1 is DFQATT and CDR2 SNEGSKA (reference sequence). The CDR3 loop is CSARSTEYYEQYF. In DNA, the CDR3 is TGCAGTGCTAGATCAACAGAATACTACGAGCAGTACTTC.

V and J are TRBV15 and TRBJ2-1; D call uncertain. The germline V and J ends were trimmed by 5 bases and 6 bases, with 11 bases remaining between them. The length of the CDR3 is 13 residues. The germline V gene encodes CDR1 LNHNV and CDR2 YYDKDF (reference sequence). CDR3 nucleotides: TGTGCCACCAGCCGGAACCTCGGCAATGAGCAGTTCTTC. Encoded protein: CATSRNLGNEQFF.

The chain uses TRBV18 and TRBJ2-7; 8 nucleotides line up with TRBD2. The germline V gene has CDR1 KGHSH and CDR2 LQKENI. Trimming took 3 bases from V and 5 from J; bases not matched to a gene: 0. The CDR3 contains 12 residues. The CDR3 region is CASSPGGDEQYF. The CDR3 DNA is TGTGCCAGCTCACCCGGGGGGGACGAGCAGTACTTC.